This TCR beta chain was retrieved from a study of shared clonotypes between healthy human individuals. Study-level findings and limits: Few donors restricted represented genetic and exposure-history diversity.

Authors' data handling: Junction-only sequences without quality scores came from ImmunoSEQ, so filtering differed. TCRdb's table, derived via immunoSEQ multiplex PCR, lists solely in-frame clones and lacks some. That table furnishes V, J and clone size, whereas the DNA furnished D and trimming. This table holds 2,100,000 or so clones, under 97% found once. As regards this clone: As yet, its antigen is unknown.

CDR3 length: 16 amino acids. The germline V gene encodes CDR1 MDHEN and CDR2 SYDVKM. V shed 5 bases and J 2 bases; nucleotides not matched to a gene: 12. The clonotype originates from a young man in good health. The chain couples TRBV28 to TRBJ2-7; 7 bases match TRBD1. The sequencing sample was made of naive CD4+ T cells sorted from blood. Indicated subset: CD45RA+ positively selected. CDR3 sequence: CASSVVLRDRTYEQYF. Written as DNA, the CDR3 is TGTGCCAGCAGTGTTGTCCTACGGGACAGAACCTACGAGCAGTACTTC.